This T cell receptor (beta chain) is drawn from a study of a mutant IDH1 vaccine in newly diagnosed glioma. Overall study context: Vaccinations, eight in total, occurred in weeks 1, 3, 5, 7, 11, 15, 19, 23. General observations from the study: Induction of immune responses by the vaccine occurred in approximately 92% of patients.

The CDR3 length is 12 residues. Germline values: CDR1 SSHAT, CDR2 FNYEAQ (reference sequence). The sample's time point: week 11, during vaccination. Vaccination comprised doses that each held 300 ug of mutant IDH1 20-mer peptide, plus topical imiquimod. The protocol was immunoSEQ multiplex PCR, while the TCRdb copy is restricted to in-frame clones and leaves out a portion. The table records 35,000 or so clones, 80% of them present only once. Points on this clone: Its antigen is unknown. The junction departs from germline at one end; a sequencing error may be responsible.

The V and J genes are TRBV7-7 and TRBJ2-1; 7 bases line up with TRBD2. This TCR was recovered from a woman aged 25 to 39 with glioma. Some clones in this sample may be carry-over from other donors' samples. The sequenced sample was peripheral blood mononuclear cells (PBMCs), obtained from a glioma patient whose treatment included an IDH1 peptide vaccine. This chain's CDR3 is CASSRGGSEQFF. The CDR3 DNA reads TGTGCTAGCAGCCGTGGCGGGAGTGAGCAGTTCTTC.